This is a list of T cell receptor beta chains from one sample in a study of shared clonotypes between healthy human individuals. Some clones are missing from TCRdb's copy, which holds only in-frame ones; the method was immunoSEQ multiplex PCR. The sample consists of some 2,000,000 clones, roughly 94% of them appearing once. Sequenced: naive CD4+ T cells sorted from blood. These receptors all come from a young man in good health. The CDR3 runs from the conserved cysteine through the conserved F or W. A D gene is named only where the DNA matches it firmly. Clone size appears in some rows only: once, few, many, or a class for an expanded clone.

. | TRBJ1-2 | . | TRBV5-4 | TGTGCCAGCAGCTTGGCCGGAGGAAACTATGGCTACACCTTC | CASSLAGGNYGYTF
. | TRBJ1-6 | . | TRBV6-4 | TGTGCCAGCAGTAGGACGGATAATTCACCCCTCCACTTT | CASSRTDNSPLHF
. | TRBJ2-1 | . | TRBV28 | TGTGCCAGCAGTTTCCGGACCAGCTCCTACAATGAGCAGTTCTTC | CASSFRTSSYNEQFF
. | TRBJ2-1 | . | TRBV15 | TGTGCCACCAGCAGAGATCAGGGGAATGAGCAGTTCTTC | CATSRDQGNEQFF
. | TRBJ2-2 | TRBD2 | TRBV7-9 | TGTGCCAGCGCAGCGAGCGGGGGCACCGGGGAGCTGTTTTTT | CASAASGGTGELFF
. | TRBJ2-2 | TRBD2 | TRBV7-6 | TGTGCCAGCAGTAGGGGACTAGCGGGGATAGGGGAGCTGTTTTTT | CASSRGLAGIGELFF
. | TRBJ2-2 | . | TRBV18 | TGTGCCAGCTCACAAGTCTGGGTGTCAGACACCGGGGAGCTGTTTTTT | CASSQVWVSDTGELFF
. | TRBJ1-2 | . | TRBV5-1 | TGCGCCAGCAGCTTGAGGGCAGAACCTAACTATGGCTACACCTTC | CASSLRAEPNYGYTF
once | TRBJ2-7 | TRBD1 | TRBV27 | TGTGCCAGCAGTACCCAGGGGGCCTACGAGCAGTACTTC | CASSTQGAYEQYF
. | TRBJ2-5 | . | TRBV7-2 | TGTGCCAGCAGCTTAGCACAGATTCAAGAGACCCAGTACTTC | CASSLAQIQETQYF
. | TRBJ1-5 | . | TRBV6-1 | TGTGCCAGCAGTGAAGAGGCAGGGTATCTGCCCCAGCATTTT | CASSEEAGYLPQHF
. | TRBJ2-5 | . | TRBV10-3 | TGTGCCATCGGCGGTCCCGGGAAAGAGACCCAGTACTTC | CAIGGPGKETQYF
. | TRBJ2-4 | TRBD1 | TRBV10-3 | TGTGCCATCAGTGAGGTTCCCGGACAGGGAAACATTCAGTACTTC | CAISEVPGQGNIQYF
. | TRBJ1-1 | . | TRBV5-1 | TGCGCCAGCAGCGGAGGGTCTGAAGCTTTCTTT | CASSGGSEAFF
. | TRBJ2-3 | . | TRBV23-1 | TGCGCCAGCAGTCAATCGAGGGCAGAGGACTTCACAGATACGCAGTATTTT | CASSQSRAEDFTDTQYF
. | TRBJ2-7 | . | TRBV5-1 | TGCGCCAGCAGCTTGGGGCAAGGCGAGCAGTACTTC | CASSLGQGEQYF
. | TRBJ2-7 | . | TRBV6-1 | TGTGCCGGGGCTGGGGGGTACGAGCAGTACTTC | CAGAGGYEQYF
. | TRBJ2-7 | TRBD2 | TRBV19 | TGTGCCAGTAGCCGAGGACTAGCGGGCTCCTACGAGCAGTACTTC | CASSRGLAGSYEQYF
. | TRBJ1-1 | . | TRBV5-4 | TGTGCCAGCAGCGCCAGAGGGGGGGTAACCACTGAAGCTTTCTTT | CASSARGGVTTEAFF
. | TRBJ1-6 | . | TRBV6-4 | TGTGCCAGCAGTCTACAGGGAGAGGGTAATTCACCCCTCCACTTT | CASSLQGEGNSPLHF
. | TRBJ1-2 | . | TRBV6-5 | TGTGCCAGCAGTTACCTAGCAGGGGACTATGGCTACACCTTC | CASSYLAGDYGYTF
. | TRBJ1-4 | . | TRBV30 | TGTGCCTGGAGTGCCCGCAATGAAAAACTGTTTTTT | CAWSARNEKLFF
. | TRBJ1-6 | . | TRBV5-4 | TGTGCCAGCTCCCAAGGGGGGGAGGCTTCACCCCTCCACTTT | CASSQGGEASPLHF
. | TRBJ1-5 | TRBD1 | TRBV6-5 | TGTGCCAGCAGTTACTCAGGGGGCGCAACACAGCCCCAGCATTTT | CASSYSGGATQPQHF
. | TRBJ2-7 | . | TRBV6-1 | TGTGCCAGCAGTGAAGAGAGGGGAACCTACGAGCAGTACTTC | CASSEERGTYEQYF
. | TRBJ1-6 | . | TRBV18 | TGTGCCAGCTCAAGACAGGATCGGGATTCACCCCTCCACTTT | CASSRQDRDSPLHF
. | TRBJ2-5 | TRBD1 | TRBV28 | TGTGCCAGCAGCCCTCCGGACAGGACTGAGACCCAGTACTTC | CASSPPDRTETQYF
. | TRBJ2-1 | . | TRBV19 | TGTGCCAGTAGTATACCGGGACCACCGTTCCGACAGTTCTTC | CASSIPGPPFRQFF
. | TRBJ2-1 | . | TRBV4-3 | TGCGCCAGCAGCCAAGCGCTAGCGACGTTAGGCAATGAGCAGTTCTTC | CASSQALATLGNEQFF
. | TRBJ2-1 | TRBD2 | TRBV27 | TGTGCCAGCAGGGGACTAGCCAGCTACAATGAGCAGTTCTTC | CASRGLASYNEQFF
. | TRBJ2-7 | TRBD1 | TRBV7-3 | TGTGCCAGCAGCTTGACAGGGGCGACCTACGAGCAGTACTTC | CASSLTGATYEQYF
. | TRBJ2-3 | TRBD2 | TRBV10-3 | TGTGCCATCCATAGTAGCGGGAGTGGTGGTAGGACAGATACGCAGTATTTT | CAIHSSGSGGRTDTQYF
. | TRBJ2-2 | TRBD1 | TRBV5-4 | TGTGCCAGCAGCTTGGAACCCACAGGGGGCACCGGGGAGCTGTTTTTT | CASSLEPTGGTGELFF
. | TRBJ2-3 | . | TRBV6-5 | TGTGCCAGCAGCCTCCTAGGCGATACGCAGTATTTT | CASSLLGDTQYF
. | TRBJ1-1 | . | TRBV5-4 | TGTGCCAGCAGCTTCCTGGGGATAAACACTGAAGCTTTCTTT | CASSFLGINTEAFF
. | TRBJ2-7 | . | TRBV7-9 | TGTGCCAGCAGCTTTAGCACGGAGCGCCGGCGCTCCTACGAGCAGTACTTC | CASSFSTERRRSYEQYF
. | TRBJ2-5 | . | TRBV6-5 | TGTGCCAGCAGTTACGGTGGGGTACAAGGGGAGACCCAGTACTTC | CASSYGGVQGETQYF
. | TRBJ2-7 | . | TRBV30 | TGTGCCTGGAGTGTTGGCGAGTCCTACGAGCAGTACTTC | CAWSVGESYEQYF
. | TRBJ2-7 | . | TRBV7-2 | TGTGCCAGCAGCTTAGGATCCTACGAGCAGTACTTC | CASSLGSYEQYF
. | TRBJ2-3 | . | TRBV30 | TGTGCCCAGGACAATACAAACACAGATACGCAGTATTTT | CAQDNTNTDTQYF
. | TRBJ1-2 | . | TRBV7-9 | TGTGCCAGCAGCCCAGGAGGCAGCTTCGGATATGGCTACACCTTC | CASSPGGSFGYGYTF
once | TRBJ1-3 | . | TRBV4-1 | TGCGCCAGCAGCCAAGATGGGGGCAGCCCGCACACCATATATTTT | CASSQDGGSPHTIYF
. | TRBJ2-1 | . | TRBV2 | TGTGCCAGCAGTGGTTTACCCGGGAAAGTTGTGAATGAGCAGTTCTTC | CASSGLPGKVVNEQFF
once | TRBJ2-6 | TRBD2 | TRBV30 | TGTGCCTGGAGCCCAACCGGACTAGCTGGAAGCTCTGGGGCCAACGTCCTGACTTTC | CAWSPTGLAGSSGANVLTF
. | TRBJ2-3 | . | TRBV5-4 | TGTGCCAGCAGCTTGGGGGGGGAGCCTCCCACAGATACGCAGTATTTT | CASSLGGEPPTDTQYF
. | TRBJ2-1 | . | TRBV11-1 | TGTGCCAGCAGCTTCTCCACCGGGGTTAACAATGAGCAGTTCTTC | CASSFSTGVNNEQFF
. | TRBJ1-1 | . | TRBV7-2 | TGTGCCAGCAGCTTTTTAGTCGGGGGAGGGACTGAAGCTTTCTTT | CASSFLVGGGTEAFF
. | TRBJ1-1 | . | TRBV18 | TGTGCCAGCTCACTGCTGGGGAATGAAGCTTTCTTT | CASSLLGNEAFF
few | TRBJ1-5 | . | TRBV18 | TGTGCCAGCTCAGGATATCTCTATCAGCCCCAGCATTTT | CASSGYLYQPQHF
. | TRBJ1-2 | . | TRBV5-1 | TGCGCCAGCAGCCGGGACTGGACTAACTATGGCTACACCTTC | CASSRDWTNYGYTF
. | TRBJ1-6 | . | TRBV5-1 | TGCGCCAGCAGCTTGGTAGGGCTGCAGGGTTCACCCCTCCACTTT | CASSLVGLQGSPLHF
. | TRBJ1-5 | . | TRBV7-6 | TGTGCCAGCAGCCGGACAGCTAACAATCAGCCCCAGCATTTT | CASSRTANNQPQHF
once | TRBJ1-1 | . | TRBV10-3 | TGTGCCATCAGTGAGTCCGGTGGCGGGCTAAACACTGAAGCTTTCTTT | CAISESGGGLNTEAFF
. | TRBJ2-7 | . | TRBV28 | TGTGCCAGCAGTTTACTCGGTTACGAGCAGTACTTC | CASSLLGYEQYF
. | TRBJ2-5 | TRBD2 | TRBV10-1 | TGCGCCAGCTTTCGACTAGCGGGAGACGGTGAGACCCAGTACTTC | CASFRLAGDGETQYF
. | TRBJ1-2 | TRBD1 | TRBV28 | TGTGCCAGCAGTTTCCCTAGTACTCAGGGGGGCGGCTACACCTTC | CASSFPSTQGGGYTF
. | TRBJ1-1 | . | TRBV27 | TGTGCCAGCAGTTTATCCCAGGGTTGGGACACTGAAGCTTTCTTT | CASSLSQGWDTEAFF
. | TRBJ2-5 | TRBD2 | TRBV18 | TGTGCCAGCTCACCACAGGGACTAGCGGGAGGAGAGACCCAGTACTTC | CASSPQGLAGGETQYF
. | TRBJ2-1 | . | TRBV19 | TGTGCCAGTAGTATTCGTGTAAGAGGGGCGGATGAGCAGTTCTTC | CASSIRVRGADEQFF
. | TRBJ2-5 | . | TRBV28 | TGTGCCAGCAGTTTAAACACTGCCGTTCCCCAAGAGACCCAGTACTTC | CASSLNTAVPQETQYF